Described below is a single T cell receptor (beta chain) sequence and its context. Its antigen is currently not known. Nothing much larger sits one base from this clone, and base qualities are not available. The data originate from a study of OX40 agonist ivuxolimab in advanced cancers. For the study in its entirety: Ivuxolimab was a fully human IgG2 agonistic monoclonal antibody targeting the costimulatory receptor OX40 (CD134). Intravenous ivuxolimab was administered to patients every 2 weeks at six dose levels: 0.01, 0.1, 0.3, 1.5, 3 and 10 mg/kg. Among the 50 to 55 dose-escalation patients, roughly 20 had hepatocellular carcinoma, approximately 15 melanoma, 9 renal cell carcinoma and 9 head and neck cancer. In the dose-escalation cohort, about four fifths of patients were male, and the mean age was approximately 60 years with a range of roughly 23 to 79. Patients were allowed to have had prior anti-PD-1, anti-PD-L1 or anti-CTLA-4 therapy, and approximately 40% of the dose-escalation patients had been treated with checkpoint inhibitors. Three dose-escalation patients achieved partial responses, one with hepatocellular carcinoma and two with cutaneous melanoma. Peripheral TCRbeta sequencing was intended to test whether TCR sequence diversity was altered and clonal T-cell expansion was caused by ivuxolimab. The paper covers the monotherapy dose-escalation part of the phase I ivuxolimab trial, which included N of about 56 patients.

Patients with autoimmune disease history or receiving systemic immunosuppression were excluded from the trial. Peripheral blood for TCR sequencing was collected from all dose cohorts at baseline, on cycle 4 day 1, and on cycle 7 day 1. Samples were obtained from an open-label, multicenter, first-in-human phase I dose-escalation trial of ivuxolimab. Adults with locally advanced or metastatic head and neck squamous cell, hepatocellular, melanoma or renal cell carcinoma were enrolled in the trial. Before TCR sequencing, CD4+ T cells and CD8+ T cells from peripheral blood were sorted into separate populations. Genomic DNA was extracted from sorted cells for sequencing of the TCRbeta CDR3 region. The immunoSEQ Assay was used to sequence the TCRbeta CDR3 regions. Not all clones reach the TCRdb copy of this immuneACCESS table, which keeps in-frame sequences only. Checked studies attribute under half of the gap to unresolved V genes and leave the rest unexplained. Within this sample are over 75,000 clones, with around 94% of them counted one time only. The ten top clones hold about 2.6% of the sample.

The full study reports these points: At doses of 0.1 to 3.0 mg/kg, clonal expansion of both CD4+ and CD8+ T cells in blood was seen between baseline and week 6. Low levels of normalized T-cell clonal expansion were also seen in some patients who did not respond. In the 0.1-3.0 mg/kg groups, partial responders were among the patients with the lowest normalized peripheral clonal expansion, particularly in CD8+ T cells. After ivuxolimab, expanded clones were on average more numerous among CD8+ T cells than among CD4+ T cells. The antigen specificity of the clonally expanded peripheral T cells was not determined.

The starting material was CD4+ or CD8+ T cells sorted from blood, obtained in a trial of the OX40 agonist ivuxolimab. The sequence was obtained from an adult with an advanced solid tumor such as melanoma, head and neck, liver or kidney cancer.

The CDR3 has the sequence CASSPGQGPYEQYF. The DNA sequence follows: TGCGCCAGCAGTCCAGGACAGGGTCCCTACGAGCAGTACTTC. The chain is encoded by TRBV10-2 joined to TRBJ2-7; 8 middle bases align to TRBD1. Clipping removes 5 bases from V and 2 bases from J, with 5 as the unmatched junction base count. CDR1 and CDR2 (WSHSY, SAAADI) derive from the germline V gene. The CDR3, cysteine through phenylalanine, is 14 amino acids long. Only the CDR3 DNA is retained, 42 bases long and in frame from the first base.